These 27 T cell receptor beta chains originate from one sample sequenced in a study of blood T cell repertoires in COVID-19 (dated by TCRdb to the early 2020s). Libraries came from the immunoSEQ multiplex PCR assay. TCRdb re-hosts the immuneACCESS table, in-frame sequences only. Its copies lack some clones; in the studies checked, an unresolved V gene accounts for under half of them, and the cause for the rest is not known. The sample has tens of thousands of clones on record, around 76% of them singletons. Of the sample, about 15% falls within the top ten clones. The sequencing sample was made of peripheral blood. The receptors were sampled from a man in his 70s with active or convalescent COVID-19.

The DNA for the CDR3 is TGTGCCAGTAGTAATACCGGCCGGGGGAACACTGAAGCTTTCTTT. Translation gives CASSNTGRGNTEAFF. This chain links TRBV19 with TRBJ1-1; D unresolved. CDR3 size: 15 residues. CDR1 and CDR2 from the germline V gene are LNHDA and SQIVND (reference sequence). The V end lost 4 bases, the J end lost 1 base, and 13 bases lay between the germline ends.

The chain couples TRBV5-1 to TRBJ2-5, with a possible D match to TRBD2 (6 bases). The CDR3 has 14 amino acids. CDR1 is SGHRS, CDR2 YFSETQ, per germline. With 4 bases removed from V and 5 bases from J, the gap between germline ends came to 15 bases. The CDR3 loop reads CASSPDGTGETQYF. The CDR3 DNA follows: TGCGCCAGCAGCCCCGACGGGACTGGCGAGACCCAGTACTTC.

This clone was detected a few times. The CDR3 loop reads CASSFSSSSPLHF. The DNA of the CDR3 is TGTGCCAGCAGCTTCTCTTCGAGCTCACCCCTCCACTTT. The V call is TRBV7-9, the J call TRBJ1-6; D gene uncertain. Germline V gene sequence: CDR1 SEHNR, CDR2 FQNEAQ (reference sequence). CDR3 size: 13 residues. V gave up 3 bases and J gave up 10 bases, with 10 bases separating them.

This sequence joins TRBV10-2 and TRBJ2-1, with 9 bases identical to TRBD2. Germline V gene data show CDR1 as WSHSY and CDR2 as SAAADI. The V segment lost 3 bases and the J segment 9 bases; nucleotides outside the gene matches: 6. The CDR3 has 14 residues. The CDR3 loop reads CASSEAGGLSEQFF. CDR3 nucleotides: TGCGCCAGCAGTGAAGCGGGGGGTTTGAGTGAGCAGTTCTTC.

The rearrangement uses TRBV3-1 (or the pseudogene TRBV3-2) and TRBJ2-6; no clear D gene. Per the germline V gene, CDR1 is LGHDT and CDR2 is YNNKEL (reference sequence). Between the trimmed V and J ends, which lost 2 bases and 0 bases, there was a span of 5 bases. The CDR3 totals 15 residues. The CDR3 is CASSQFSSGANVLTF. DNA for the CDR3: TGTGCCAGCAGCCAATTCAGCTCTGGGGCCAACGTCCTGACTTTC.

The V gene is TRBV2, the J gene TRBJ2-4; the D gene is possibly TRBD2 (6 bases). This CDR3 has 13 residues. Looked up from germline, CDR1 is SNHLY and CDR2 is FYNNEI. Deletions cut 5 bases from V and 13 bases from J, with 18 bases between. Written as DNA, the CDR3 is TGTGCCAGCAGTAAAAACCGGGAACGGGGGCAGTACTTC. This sequence encodes CASSKNRERGQYF. Full variable domain (missing parts from reference TRBV2 and TRBJ2-4): EPEVTQTPSHQVTQMGQEVILRCVPISNHLYFYWYRQILGQKVEFLVSFYNNEISEKSEIFDDQFSVERPDGSNFTLKIRSTKLEDSAMYFCASSKNRERGQYFGAGTRLSVL.

V is TRBV5-1 and J is TRBJ1-4, with 10 bases aligning to TRBD1. Germline loops: CDR1 SGHRS, CDR2 YFSETQ. The CDR3 covers 14 residues. After removal of 7 bases from V and 8 bases from J, the junction contained 8 bases not matched to a gene. The DNA for the CDR3 is TGCGCCAGCTTTGACAGGGGGCGAGGAGAAAAACTGTTTTTT. Its protein is CASFDRGRGEKLFF.

V is TRBV2 and J is TRBJ1-5, with 8 positions matching TRBD1. CDR3 length: 15 residues. V gave up 6 bases and J gave up 4 bases; unmatched junction bases: 8. Looked up from germline, CDR1 is SNHLY and CDR2 is FYNNEI. As DNA, the CDR3 is TGTGCCAGCAGCGCCGGGACAGGAGGAAATCAGCCCCAGCATTTT. Protein sequence: CASSAGTGGNQPQHF.

This sequence joins TRBV3-1 (or the pseudogene TRBV3-2) and TRBJ1-6; the D is unclear. The V and J ends lost 6 bases and 5 bases respectively, with 11 bases between them. Germline CDR1 is LGHDT and CDR2 is YNNKEL (reference sequence). This CDR3 region has 14 residues. CDR3 region: CASSPGLNNSPLHF. Written as DNA, the CDR3 is TGTGCCAGCAGTCCAGGTCTTAATAATTCACCCCTCCACTTT.

The genes are TRBV7-9 and TRBJ2-1, with unresolved D. V lost 3 bases and J 0 bases, leaving 6 bases between the germline ends. Germline-derived CDR1 and CDR2 are SEHNR and FQNEAQ (reference sequence). This CDR3 comprises 14 residues. This chain's CDR3 is CASSLTVSYNEQFF. The CDR3 nucleotides read TGTGCCAGCAGCTTGACTGTCTCCTACAATGAGCAGTTCTTC.

The rearrangement links TRBV3-1 (or the pseudogene TRBV3-2) to TRBJ1-5; D is uncertain. Germline values: CDR1 LGHDT, CDR2 YNNKEL (reference sequence). This CDR3 region has 15 residues. The germline V and J ends were trimmed by 1 base and 2 bases, with 9 bases remaining between them. The CDR3: CASSQGMQGNQPQHF. The CDR3 coding sequence is TGTGCCAGCAGCCAAGGGATGCAGGGCAATCAGCCCCAGCATTTT.

The chain has TRBV7-9 and TRBJ1-1; D remains ambiguous. Germline V gives CDR1 SEHNR, CDR2 FQNEAQ (reference sequence). V shed 2 bases and J shed 1 base, with 5 bases lying between them. The CDR3 runs to 13 residues. The CDR3 coding sequence is TGTGCCAGCAGCTTACTAGGGAACACTGAAGCTTTCTTT. Amino acid sequence: CASSLLGNTEAFF. The full variable domain, with the rest looked up from reference TRBV7-9 and TRBJ1-1, is DTGVSQNPRHKITKRGQNVTFRCDPISEHNRLYWYRQTLGQGPEFLTYFQNEAQLEKSRLLSDRFSAERPKGSFSTLEIQRTEQGDSAMYLCASSLLGNTEAFFGQGTRLTVV.

The J gene is TRBJ2-7, the V gene TRBV28, with 10 bases aligning to TRBD1. The CDR3 totals 13 residues. Looked up from germline, CDR1 is MDHEN and CDR2 is SYDVKM. V was clipped by 6 bases and J by 7 bases; unmatched bases: 6. The CDR3 protein is CASRGTGVWEQYF. The CDR3 DNA is TGTGCCAGCAGAGGGACAGGGGTCTGGGAGCAGTACTTC.

The chain uses TRBV6-6 and TRBJ2-7; the match to TRBD1 covers 7 bases. CDR1 is MNHNY and CDR2 is SVGAGI in the germline V gene (reference sequence). J was trimmed by 3 bases and V by 2 bases; bases with no gene match: 1. CDR3 length: 13 amino acids. The CDR3, as DNA: TGTGCCAGCAGTTACCAGGGGGACTACGAGCAGTACTTC. This sequence encodes CASSYQGDYEQYF.

J is TRBJ1-6 and V is TRBV12-3 or TRBV12-4; TRBD1 might be the D (6 bases). Trimming left V 6 bases short and J 10 bases short, with 13 bases between. This CDR3 contains 13 residues. The CDR3 reads CASRQGRESPLHF. The CDR3 DNA reads as TGTGCCAGCAGACAGGGAAGGGAGTCACCCCTCCACTTT.

This clone was counted a single time. The chain carries TRBV5-4 and TRBJ2-2; D is possibly TRBD2 (5 bases). Between the trimmed V and J ends, which lost 2 bases and 4 bases, there was a span of 6 bases. Germline CDR1 SGHNT, CDR2 YYREEE (reference sequence). There are 13 residues in the CDR3. CDR3 DNA: TGTGCCAGCAGCTTTGAGGGCACCGGGGAGCTGTTTTTT. Translated, it gives CASSFEGTGELFF.

The chain has TRBV4-2 and TRBJ2-4, with 8 bases aligning to TRBD2. Germline V gives CDR1 LGHNA, CDR2 YNFKEQ. This CDR3 is built from 15 residues. The V and J ends lost 1 base and 6 bases, in that order; junction bases with no gene match: 5. The CDR3 spells CASSQGRGGGNIQYF. In DNA, the CDR3 is TGTGCCAGCAGCCAAGGTCGGGGGGGTGGAAACATTCAGTACTTC.

The rearrangement links TRBV10-3 to TRBJ1-1; no reliable D call. Germline CDR1 ENHRY, CDR2 SYGVKD. Trimming cost V 2 bases and J 8 bases, with 12 bases left between them. The CDR3 is made up of 13 amino acids. The CDR3 sequence is CAISERREREAFF. In nucleotides, the CDR3 is TGTGCCATCAGTGAGAGACGGGAGAGGGAAGCTTTCTTT.

CDR3 DNA sequence: TGCGCCAGCACAAGAGGGGGATCAACAGATACGCAGTATTTT. This codes for CASTRGGSTDTQYF. V gene TRBV5-1 combines with J gene TRBJ2-3; tentative D call: TRBD1 (6 bases). V shed 6 bases and J shed 3 bases, with 14 bases lying between them. This CDR3 has 14 residues. Germline assignment: CDR1 SGHRS and CDR2 YFSETQ.

The J gene is TRBJ1-5, the V gene TRBV11-2; D remains unclear. The germline gives CDR1 SGHAT, CDR2 FQNNGV. CDR3 size: 13 residues. The ends were cut back, 0 bases at V and 7 bases at J, with 7 bases in the middle. The CDR3 sequence is CASSLDLRQPQHF. The CDR3 DNA reads as TGTGCCAGCAGCTTAGATCTCAGGCAGCCCCAGCATTTT.

The chain employs TRBV19 and TRBJ2-7; 14 bases align to TRBD2. Per germline, CDR1 LNHDA and CDR2 SQIVND (reference sequence). The CDR3 has 15 amino acids. V was pared by 5 bases and J by 5 bases, with 5 bases of the junction left unmatched. The chain's CDR3 is CASSPSGLAGDEQYF. In nucleotides, the CDR3 is TGTGCCAGTAGTCCCTCGGGACTAGCGGGGGACGAGCAGTACTTC.

The J gene is TRBJ1-4, the V gene TRBV30, with D perhaps matching TRBD1 (6 bases). Per germline, CDR1 GTSNPN and CDR2 SVGIG (reference sequence). The CDR3 has 12 residues. V was cut by 5 bases and J by 7 bases, with 11 bases left in between. CDR3 sequence (DNA): TGTGCCTGGGGGGGGCGCGGTGAAAAACTGTTTTTT. Its translation: CAWGGRGEKLFF.

In this sample, this clone turned up once. The rearrangement joins TRBV6-1 to TRBJ1-6; no reliable D call. CDR1 is MNHNS and CDR2 is SASEGT in the germline V gene. V was pared by 0 bases and J by 10 bases, with 7 bases between. The CDR3 has 13 amino acids. CDR3 DNA sequence: TGTGCCAGCAGTGAAGCTCTAGAATCACCCCTCCACTTT. Its protein product is CASSEALESPLHF.

The rearrangement links TRBV21-1 to TRBJ1-5; TRBD1, the table's D call, was not compared with the DNA. TRBV21-1 constitutes a pseudogene. CDR3 length: 16 amino acids. In nucleotides, the CDR3 is TGTGCCAGCAGCGAAATACAGGACATCCTTAATCAGCCCCAGCATTTT. Residues: CASSEIQDILNQPQHF.

There are many counts of this clone. This sequence joins TRBV29-1 and TRBJ2-3; TRBD2 agrees at 10 bases. Germline V gene lookup returns CDR1 SQVTM and CDR2 ANQGSEA. The V and J ends lost 0 bases and 5 bases, in that order; junction bases with no gene match: 2. There are 14 residues in the CDR3. CDR3 region: CSVEDTSGVDTQYF. In DNA form, the CDR3 reads TGCAGCGTTGAAGATACTAGCGGGGTAGATACGCAGTATTTT.

This chain uses TRBV30 with TRBJ1-4, with D tentatively TRBD1 (5 bases). The CDR3 is 15 amino acids. Germline V gene lookup returns CDR1 GTSNPN and CDR2 SVGIG (reference sequence). The V and J ends lost 0 bases and 5 bases respectively, with 13 bases between them. The CDR3 here is CAWSVGAGQNEKLFF. The CDR3 region has the DNA TGTGCCTGGAGTGTAGGAGCAGGACAAAATGAAAAACTGTTTTTT.

V is TRBV30 and J is TRBJ1-5; no clear D. V dropped 0 bases and J dropped 4 bases, with 7 bases sitting between them. This CDR3 region has 13 residues. Looked up from germline, CDR1 is GTSNPN and CDR2 is SVGIG (reference sequence). The CDR3 protein is CAWSVRRNQPQHF. The CDR3 coding sequence is TGTGCCTGGAGTGTAAGGCGGAATCAGCCCCAGCATTTT.